This T cell receptor beta chain is drawn from a study of blood T cell repertoires in COVID-19. The assay was immunoSEQ multiplex PCR, and TCRdb's table has in-frame clones only and misses some. The sample lists under 95,000 clones; 80% to 95% were seen once. Trimming removed 0 bases at V and 6 bases at J, with 10 bases between. CDR1 and CDR2 (germline): GTSNPN, SVGIG (reference sequence). The length of the CDR3 is 13 residues. One Seattle source followed patients from active infection through their disease course. The chain joins TRBV30 to TRBJ2-3; D is unresolved. The sequence derives from a man between 50 and 59 years old with COVID-19, enrolled during active disease. Sequencing was carried out using peripheral blood. The CDR3 sequence is CAWSVRGSDTQYF. CDR3 nucleotides: TGTGCCTGGAGTGTACGAGGATCCGATACGCAGTATTTT.